The 21 T cell receptor beta chains in this list originate from one sample, sequenced in a study of circulating CD8 cells and anti-PD-1 response in melanoma. Live CD3+CD8+TCRalphabeta+ cells were sorted into four subsets by PD-1 and/or TIGIT. TCR libraries were prepared from about 15 ng of total RNA with the QIAseq Immune Repertoire TCR panel. TCRdb reanalysed the reads using MiXCR and keeps one entry per CDR3 protein. The sample carries roughly 570 distinct CDR3 sequences, roughly 7.9% recorded once. The sequences come from CD8+ T cells from PBMCs, collected at baseline or after one month of anti-PD-1 therapy (not recorded which). These receptors all come from a human donor with melanoma.

This clonotype is classed as medium-sized. The chain recombines TRBV7-2 with TRBJ2-1, with 8 bases identical to TRBD2. The junction had 4 bases not matched to a gene; V was cut back by 1 base and J by 5 bases. The CDR3 contains 15 residues. The V gene's germline CDR1 is SGHTA and CDR2 FQGNSA. CDR3 nucleotide sequence: TGTGCCAGCAGCTTAGAACTAGCGGAGGACAATGAGCAGTTCTTC. Its translation: CASSLELAEDNEQFF.

The chain combines TRBV20-1 with TRBJ2-7; 8 positions agree with TRBD2. Germline loops: CDR1 DFQATT, CDR2 SNEGSKA (reference sequence). CDR3 length: 15 amino acids. V dropped 2 bases and J dropped 0; count of bases not matched to a gene: 6. This chain's CDR3 is CSARQRSGGSYEQYF. The DNA for the CDR3 is TGCAGTGCTAGACAGAGGAGCGGGGGCTCCTACGAGCAGTACTTC.

By sample share, this clonotype is large. The rearrangement uses TRBV4-1 and TRBJ2-7; tentatively, D is TRBD1 (6 bases). Germline V gene sequence: CDR1 MGHRA, CDR2 YSYEKL. Between the trimmed V and J ends, which lost 3 bases and 5 bases, there was a span of 11 bases. CDR3 length equals 13 residues. CDR3: CASSQGAEDEQYF. The CDR3, as DNA: TGCGCCAGCAGCCAGGGGGCAGAGGACGAGCAGTACTTC.

The table lists this clonotype with a few counts. The chain links TRBV19 to TRBJ2-1; D remains ambiguous. V was trimmed by 0 bases and J by 2 bases, leaving 8 bases between them. This CDR3 is built from 15 residues. CDR1 and CDR2 from the germline V gene are LNHDA and SQIVND (reference sequence). The CDR3: CASSIESGTYNEQFF. The DNA of the CDR3 is TGTGCCAGTAGTATAGAGTCCGGAACCTACAATGAGCAGTTCTTC.

This clonotype counts as medium-sized. The chain has TRBV7-8 and TRBJ2-1; TRBD1 or TRBD2 may be the D gene (5 bases each). The CDR3 loop spans 12 amino acids. Per germline, CDR1 SGHVS and CDR2 FQNEAQ. Trimming shortened V by 7 bases and J by 9 bases, and 13 bases separated the two germline ends. CDR3 in DNA: TGTGCCAGCACACCTTTTGGGGGTGAGCAGTTCTTC. It codes for CASTPFGGEQFF.

In this sample, this clonotype is medium-sized (0.01 to 0.1%). The rearrangement links TRBV4-2 to TRBJ2-6; maybe TRBD1 (6 bases). The CDR3 runs to 20 residues. Germline V gives CDR1 LGHNA, CDR2 YNFKEQ. V was cut by 2 bases and J by 1 base, with 21 bases left in between. The CDR3 loop is CASSQITRTVPTSGANVLTF. CDR3 bases: TGTGCCAGCAGCCAAATAACTAGGACAGTTCCTACTTCTGGGGCCAACGTCCTGACTTTC.

By share, this clonotype ranks as medium-sized. This chain uses TRBV4-3 with TRBJ2-4; 7 nucleotides agree with TRBD1. The length of the CDR3 is 15 residues. Germline V gene lookup returns CDR1 LGHNA and CDR2 YSLEER. Germline trimming cut 5 bases from V and 8 bases from J; bases unmatched to any gene: 12. In DNA, the CDR3 is TGCGCCAGCAGCACGAACAGGGGTCCCTCTGACATTCAGTACTTC. It specifies CASSTNRGPSDIQYF.

This rearrangement joins TRBV4-1 to TRBJ2-1, with 7 positions matching TRBD2. The better agreement between TRBJ2-7 and the DNA end casts doubt on the J call. Germline V gene data show CDR1 as MGHRA and CDR2 as YSYEKL. The CDR3 is 16 residues long. The DNA for the CDR3 is TGCGCCAGCAGCCAAGATCTGGGCGGGGGTTACAATGAGCAGTACTTC. Translating gives CASSQDLGGGYNEQYF.

Remarks on this clonotype: One end of the junction does not line up with germline, which may come from a read error. V gene TRBV20-1 combines with J gene TRBJ2-7; D might be TRBD2 (6 bases). From germline, CDR1 is DFQATT and CDR2 SNEGSKA (reference sequence). CDR3 length: 14 amino acids. CDR3 loop: CSAPLAGSSYGQYF. CDR3 bases: TGCAGTGCCCCTCTGGCGGGGAGCTCCTACGGGCAGTACTTC.

This clonotype was counted a few times. This chain links TRBV5-4 with TRBJ2-1; 12 bases agree with TRBD2. J gave up 4 bases and V 2 bases, and 4 bases lay outside the gene matches. In germline, CDR1 is SGHNT, CDR2 YYREEE (reference sequence). CDR3 size: 16 residues. CDR3 bases: TGTGCCAGCAGCTTTTCCGGACTAGCGGGGTACAATGAGCAGTTCTTC. Translated: CASSFSGLAGYNEQFF.

Worth noting for this clonotype: Compared with germline, one end of the junction differs, possibly owing to a read error. The chain is built from TRBV7-2 and TRBJ2-2; no clear D gene. The germline gives CDR1 SGHTA, CDR2 FQGNSA. The CDR3 covers 18 residues. CDR3 in DNA: TGTGCCAGCAGCTCGCCCCTTTCTGGTAATAGGAACACCAGGGAGCTGTTTTTT. Its translation is CASSSPLSGNRNTRELFF.

This clonotype is labeled as medium-sized. J is TRBJ1-1 and V is TRBV25-1, with D maybe TRBD1 (5 bases). Trimming took 6 bases from V and 5 from J, leaving 22 bases between them. Germline loops: CDR1 MGHDK, CDR2 SYGVNS. This CDR3 region has 16 residues. The CDR3: CASRGWDRYGGTEAFF. In DNA form, the CDR3 reads TGTGCCAGCAGGGGCTGGGACCGATATGGGGGTACTGAAGCTTTCTTT.

Worth noting for this clonotype: Its ends do not fully match the called genes, so a read error is possible. The chain recombines TRBV2 with TRBJ2-5, with D unresolved. CDR3 length: 14 residues. Germline lookup yields CDR1 SNHLY and CDR2 FYNNEI. The CDR3 nucleotides are TGTGCCAGCAGCGAAGCGCTCGTTCCAGAGACCCAATACTTC. Its translation is CASSEALVPETQYF.

In its sample, this clonotype is medium-sized. The genes are TRBV27 and TRBJ2-1; 12 bases fit TRBD2. In germline, CDR1 is MNHEY, CDR2 SMNVEV (reference sequence). This CDR3 is 15 amino acids long. J was trimmed by 10 bases and V by 5 bases; bases with no gene match: 9. The CDR3 bases are TGTGCCAGCAGTGGCACTAGCGGGGGGATCAAGGAGCAGTTCTTC. It is translated as CASSGTSGGIKEQFF.

This clonotype has only a few counts. The chain employs TRBV24-1 and TRBJ2-3, with TRBD1 matching over 7 bases. The CDR3 loop spans 18 amino acids. With V trimmed by 0 bases and J by 6 bases, 14 bases remained unmatched. CDR1 KGHDR and CDR2 SFDVKD come from the germline V gene. CDR3 amino acids: CATSDLEATGLGGDTQYF. In DNA form, the CDR3 reads TGTGCCACCAGTGATTTGGAGGCGACAGGGCTCGGTGGGGATACGCAGTATTTT.

This chain connects TRBV28 to TRBJ2-1, with 8 bases that match TRBD2. The CDR3 is made up of 14 amino acids. The ends lost 11 bases at V and 8 bases at J; junction bases unmatched: 14. Germline V CDR1 and CDR2: MDHEN, SYDVKM. CDR3 residues: CAAVPGTSSHEQFF. The CDR3 region has the DNA TGTGCCGCCGTACCCGGGACTAGTTCACATGAGCAGTTCTTC. The variable domain in full, completed from reference TRBV28 and TRBJ2-1, reads DVKVTQSSRYLVKRTGEKVFLECVQDMDHENMFWYRQDPGLGLRLIYFSYDVKMKEKGDIPEGYSVSREKKERFSLILESASTNQTSMYLCAAVPGTSSHEQFFGPGTRLTVL.

This clonotype is labeled medium-sized. The V and J genes are TRBV4-2 and TRBJ2-7; 7 nucleotides match TRBD2. CDR1 is LGHNA and CDR2 is YNFKEQ in the germline V gene. The J segment lost 2 bases and the V segment lost 10 bases, leaving 8 bases of the junction unmatched. CDR3 size: 13 residues. CDR3 residues: CATGLGEAYEQYF. The CDR3 DNA reads TGTGCCACCGGACTAGGAGAAGCCTACGAGCAGTACTTC.

This clonotype is labeled hyperexpanded. The chain recombines TRBV7-2 with TRBJ2-1; 12 bases fit TRBD2. In germline, CDR1 is SGHTA, CDR2 FQGNSA. Unmatched junction bases numbered 7, after V lost 5 bases and J lost 5 bases. This CDR3 is built from 16 residues. CDR3 protein: CASSDRTSGVHNEQFF. CDR3 nucleotides: TGTGCCAGCAGCGACCGGACTAGCGGGGTACACAATGAGCAGTTCTTC.

Judged by abundance, this clonotype is medium-sized. This chain uses TRBV4-2 with TRBJ2-5; D remains unclear. The germline gives CDR1 LGHNA, CDR2 YNFKEQ. The CDR3 contains 14 residues. V lost 3 bases and J lost 2, with 10 bases in between. CDR3 region: CASSHWTSQETQYF. Here the CDR3 DNA reads TGTGCCAGCAGCCACTGGACGTCGCAAGAGACCCAGTACTTC.

This clonotype is labeled large. The rearrangement links TRBV28 to TRBJ2-3; D unclear. V lost 3 bases and J lost 0, with 7 bases in between. CDR3 length: 14 amino acids. The V gene's germline CDR1 is MDHEN and CDR2 SYDVKM. The CDR3: CASSLVDSTDTQYF. CDR3 in DNA: TGTGCCAGCAGTTTGGTGGACAGCACAGATACGCAGTATTTT.

By sample share, this clonotype is large. The chain joins TRBV3-1 to TRBJ1-1; D is undetermined. Between the trimmed V and J ends, which lost 0 bases and 4 bases, there was a span of 9 bases. The germline V gene has CDR1 LGHDT and CDR2 YNNKEL (reference sequence). The CDR3 is made up of 14 amino acids. Here the CDR3 reads CASSQDGRTTEAFF. CDR3 nucleotides: TGTGCCAGCAGCCAAGATGGGAGAACCACTGAAGCTTTCTTT.